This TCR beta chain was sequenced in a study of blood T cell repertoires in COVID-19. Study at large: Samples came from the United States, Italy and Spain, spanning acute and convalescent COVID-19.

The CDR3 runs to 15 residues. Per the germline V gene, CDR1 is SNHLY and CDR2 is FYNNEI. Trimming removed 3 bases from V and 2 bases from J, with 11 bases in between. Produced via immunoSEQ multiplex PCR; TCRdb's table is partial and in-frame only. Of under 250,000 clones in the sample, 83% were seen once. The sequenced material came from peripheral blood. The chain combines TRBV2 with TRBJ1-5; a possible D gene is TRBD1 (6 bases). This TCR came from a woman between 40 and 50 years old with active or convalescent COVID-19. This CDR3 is CASSDKRTGNQPQHF. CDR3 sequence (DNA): TGTGCCAGCAGTGATAAACGGACAGGCAATCAGCCCCAGCATTTT.